Reported below is one TCR beta chain. These data come from a study of blood T cell repertoires in COVID-19. Study at large: Samples came from the United States, Italy and Spain, spanning acute and convalescent COVID-19. PBMCs, B-cell-depleted T cells, or T cells provided the cDNA or gDNA that made up the material.

As processed by the authors: Estimation of nucleated cell counts relied on the amplification of reference gene primers. The table came from immunoSEQ multiplex PCR; TCRdb's copy has only in-frame clones and leaves some out. The V and J calls and clone size were taken over from that table, and D and trimming were inferred from the DNA. The repertoire holds about 79,000 clones, with 75% to 90% as singletons. CDR3 length equals 15 residues. Looked up from germline, CDR1 is SEHNR and CDR2 is FQNEAQ (reference sequence). Germline trimming cut 5 bases from V and 0 bases from J; bases unmatched to any gene: 2.

Material: peripheral blood. The V call is TRBV7-9, the J call TRBJ1-5; 9 bases match TRBD1. The clonotype was recovered from a man in his 70s with active or convalescent COVID-19. CDR3 DNA: TGTGCCAGCAGCGAGGGACAGGGTAGCAATCAGCCCCAGCATTTT. It is translated as CASSEGQGSNQPQHF. Drawing the rest from reference TRBV7-9 and TRBJ1-5, the complete variable domain is DTGVSQNPRHKITKRGQNVTFRCDPISEHNRLYWYRQTLGQGPEFLTYFQNEAQLEKSRLLSDRFSAERPKGSFSTLEIQRTEQGDSAMYLCASSEGQGSNQPQHFGDGTRLSIL.